The 6 T cell receptor beta chains below come from one sample, sequenced in a study of lymphopenia after photon versus proton radiotherapy. Here immunoSEQ multiplex PCR was the method, and the copy in TCRdb shows in-frame clones only, minus some. Altogether 35,000 to 45,000 clones are present, more than 75% being singletons, with the ten largest covering under 3%. The specimen was peripheral blood, collected from a patient treated with photon-based radiotherapy. The receptors shown here come from a man aged 50-59 years with gastric cancer.

The chain is built from TRBV2 and TRBJ2-3; D is unclear. Trimming pared 7 bases from V and 2 bases from J, leaving 10 bases between. The CDR3 totals 13 residues. The germline V gene has CDR1 SNHLY and CDR2 FYNNEI. This CDR3 is CASNGELTDTQYF. For the CDR3, the DNA is TGTGCCAGCAATGGAGAACTCACAGATACGCAGTATTTT.

V and J are TRBV5-8 and TRBJ2-1; TRBD1 aligns across 8 bases. CDR3 length equals 15 residues. CDR1 is SGHTS, CDR2 YDEGEE, per germline. V shed 4 bases and J 2 bases; nucleotides not matched to a gene: 5. CDR3 in DNA: TGTGCCAGCAGCATCAGGGGGCGCCCCTACAATGAGCAGTTCTTC. Translating gives CASSIRGRPYNEQFF.

Concerning this clone: Other DNA sequences in this sample translate to the same CDR3. The V gene is TRBV4-3, the J gene TRBJ2-5, with 8 bases matching TRBD2. Per germline, CDR1 LGHNA and CDR2 YSLEER. The CDR3 runs to 14 residues. V dropped 0 bases and J dropped 4; count of bases not matched to a gene: 1. The CDR3 reads CASSQDAGGETQYF. The CDR3 DNA sequence: TGCGCCAGCAGCCAAGATGCGGGGGGAGAGACCCAGTACTTC.

The J gene is TRBJ2-5, the V gene TRBV30, with TRBD2 as a possible D gene (5 bases). Trimming cost V 0 bases and J 1 base, with 12 bases left between them. The CDR3 extends over 15 amino acids. Germline V lookup: CDR1 GTSNPN, CDR2 SVGIG (reference sequence). CDR3: CAWSVWRAVQETQYF. The CDR3 bases are TGTGCCTGGAGTGTTTGGCGGGCAGTCCAAGAGACCCAGTACTTC.

This clone occurred once. This chain links TRBV5-1 with TRBJ2-7, with D possibly TRBD1 on 5 matching bases. V shed 1 base and J shed 3 bases, with 11 bases lying between them. Germline CDR1 and CDR2: SGHRS and YFSETQ. This CDR3 contains 14 residues. The CDR3 here is CASSLTPDIYEQYF. In nucleotides, the CDR3 is TGCGCCAGCAGCTTGACACCGGACATCTACGAGCAGTACTTC.

The chain carries TRBV12-2 and TRBJ2-1; the table's D call, TRBD2, was not checked against the DNA. TRBV12-2 is a pseudogene segment. The CDR3 length is 20 residues. For the CDR3, the DNA is TGTGCAAGTCGCTTAGGCAGTAAGGGGGCTAGCGGGAAGGCATACAATGAGCAGTTCTTC. It encodes CASRLGSKGASGKAYNEQFF.